Sequencing of this T cell receptor (beta chain) was carried out in a study of shared clonotypes between healthy human individuals. The CD4+ fraction was divided into a CD45RA+ naive subset and a CD45RA-negative memory subset. The CDR3 runs to 13 residues. Trimming cost V 3 bases and J 8 bases, with 13 bases left between them. Looked up from germline, CDR1 is KGHSH and CDR2 is LQKENI. TCRdb's copy holds only in-frame clones and misses some; the assay was immunoSEQ multiplex PCR. The sample has over a million clones, approximately 98% seen once. The chain carries TRBV18 and TRBJ1-1; perhaps TRBD1 as D (5 bases). Material: naive CD4+ T cells sorted from blood. This sample's subset: CD45RA+ positively selected. The clonotype comes from a man under 40 in good health. The CDR3: CASSPLGTAEAFF. The CDR3 region has the DNA TGTGCCAGCTCACCGCTTGGGACTGCCGAAGCTTTCTTT.